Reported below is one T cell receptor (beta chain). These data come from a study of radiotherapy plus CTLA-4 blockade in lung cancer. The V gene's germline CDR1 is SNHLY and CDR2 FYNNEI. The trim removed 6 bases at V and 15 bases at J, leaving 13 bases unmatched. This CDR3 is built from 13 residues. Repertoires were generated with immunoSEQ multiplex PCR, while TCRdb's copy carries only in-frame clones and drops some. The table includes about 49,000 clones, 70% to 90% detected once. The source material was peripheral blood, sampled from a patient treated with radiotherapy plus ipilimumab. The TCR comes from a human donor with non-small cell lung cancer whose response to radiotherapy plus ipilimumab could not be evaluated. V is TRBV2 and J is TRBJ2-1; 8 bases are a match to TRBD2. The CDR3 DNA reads TGTGCCAGCAGGGGACCCATAGCGGGAAGACTGTTCTTC. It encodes CASRGPIAGRLFF.